A selection of T cell receptor beta chains follows, all from one sample in a study of T cell responses to AZD1222 COVID-19 vaccine. This table comes from immunoSEQ multiplex PCR, and its TCRdb copy is limited to in-frame clones, with some not included. The sample has roughly 140,000 clones, approximately 90% seen once; the top ten hold less than 2%. The sequencing used peripheral blood, collected on day 0 of AZD1222 vaccination. These receptors all come from an adult in good health. Both conserved end residues are part of each CDR3. The D gene is left open where the match is weak. Size values are once, few and many counts, or a class for expanded clones, and some rows have none.

v_call	d_call	j_call	clone_size	cdr3_aa	cdr3_nt
TRBV6-6	TRBD2	TRBJ2-1	.	CASSRQSTSGSSGEQFF	TGTGCCAGCAGTCGCCAATCTACTAGCGGGAGCTCTGGTGAGCAGTTCTTC
TRBV9	TRBD2	TRBJ2-1	.	CASSVVGDEREGFNNEQFF	TGTGCCAGCAGCGTAGTGGGGGACGAGCGGGAGGGTTTTAACAATGAGCAGTTCTTC
TRBV20-1	TRBD1	TRBJ1-4	.	CSASWTGTNEKLFF	TGCAGTGCTAGTTGGACAGGGACTAATGAAAAACTGTTTTTT
TRBV4-2	.	TRBJ2-6	.	CASSQEGSGANVLTF	TGTGCCAGCAGCCAAGAGGGGTCTGGGGCCAACGTCCTGACTTTC
TRBV29-1	TRBD1	TRBJ1-1	.	CSVGGQYTEAFF	TGCAGCGTTGGGGGACAGTACACTGAAGCTTTCTTT
TRBV18	.	TRBJ2-3	.	CASSPQSLGLQNTDTQYF	TGTGCCAGCTCACCACAATCGCTAGGACTACAGAACACAGATACGCAGTATTTT
TRBV6-5	.	TRBJ2-2	.	CASTEFSGELFF	TGTGCCAGCACGGAGTTCTCCGGGGAGCTGTTTTTT
TRBV7-2	TRBD2	TRBJ2-7	.	CASSRRGLAYEQYF	TGTGCCAGCAGTCGACGCGGACTAGCATACGAGCAGTACTTC
TRBV6-2/TRBV6-3	TRBD2	TRBJ2-7	.	CASSLTGGPTYEQYF	TGTGCCAGCAGCCTTACGGGGGGGCCCACCTACGAGCAGTACTTC
TRBV7-8	TRBD1	TRBJ1-4	.	CASSQAYTGDRLEKLFF	TGTGCCAGCAGTCAAGCTTATACAGGGGATCGTCTTGAAAAACTGTTTTTT
TRBV3-1/TRBV3-2	.	TRBJ1-1	.	CASSQDSTLWGEAFF	TGTGCCAGCAGCCAAGATTCGACCTTATGGGGGGAAGCTTTCTTT
TRBV12-3/TRBV12-4	.	TRBJ1-2	.	CASRRGGGYTF	TGTGCCAGCAGGCGGGGCGGCGGCTACACCTTC
TRBV5-1	.	TRBJ2-7	.	CASSPRTSYEQYF	TGCGCCAGCAGCCCCCGGACCTCTTACGAGCAGTACTTC
TRBV5-4	.	TRBJ1-3	.	CASSLKLGSSGNTIYF	TGTGCCAGCAGCTTGAAGTTAGGGAGCTCTGGAAACACCATATATTTT
TRBV28	.	TRBJ2-3	.	CASSTTDTQYF	TGTGCCAGCAGCACCACAGATACGCAGTATTTT
TRBV6-2/TRBV6-3	.	TRBJ2-1	.	CASSFSHEQFF	TGTGCCAGCAGTTTCTCGCATGAGCAGTTCTTC
TRBV5-1	.	TRBJ2-7	.	CASSPGFGYSYEQYF	TGCGCCAGCAGCCCAGGGTTTGGTTACTCCTACGAGCAGTACTTC
TRBV19	TRBD2	TRBJ2-7	.	CASSAAGRSYEQYF	TGTGCCAGTAGCGCAGCGGGGAGGTCCTACGAGCAGTACTTC
TRBV2	TRBD2	TRBJ2-1	.	CASSEKWWLADYNEQFF	TGTGCCAGCAGTGAAAAATGGTGGCTAGCGGACTACAATGAGCAGTTCTTC
TRBV15	.	TRBJ2-3	.	CATSRTETSPDTQYF	TGTGCCACCAGCAGGACGGAGACCAGCCCAGATACGCAGTATTTT
TRBV28	TRBD2	TRBJ2-7	.	CASSLLAGAYEQYF	TGTGCCAGCAGTTTGCTAGCGGGAGCCTACGAGCAGTACTTC
TRBV4-3	TRBD1	TRBJ2-2	.	CASSQDRGQGENTGELFF	TGCGCCAGCAGCCAAGATCGGGGACAGGGGGAGAACACCGGGGAGCTGTTTTTT
TRBV7-2	TRBD1	TRBJ1-1	.	CASSFQGADTEAFF	TGTGCCAGCAGCTTTCAGGGGGCTGACACTGAAGCTTTCTTT
TRBV10-3	TRBD1	TRBJ1-2	.	CAIGTGANYGYTF	TGTGCCATCGGGACAGGGGCCAACTATGGCTACACCTTC
TRBV5-5	TRBD1	TRBJ1-1	few	CASSRTGGGSTEAFF	TGTGCCAGCAGCAGGACAGGGGGCGGGAGCACTGAAGCTTTCTTT
TRBV25-1	.	TRBJ2-5	.	CASSVRHTKETQYF	TGTGCCAGCAGTGTGAGGCATACGAAAGAGACCCAGTACTTC
TRBV7-8	.	TRBJ1-6	.	CASSLPYRFSSYNSPLHF	TGTGCCAGCAGCTTACCCTACAGATTTAGCTCCTATAATTCACCCCTCCACTTT
TRBV6-1	TRBD1	TRBJ1-5	.	CASSEATGRSNQPQHF	TGTGCCAGCAGTGAAGCGACAGGGCGCAGCAATCAGCCCCAGCATTTT
TRBV6-2/TRBV6-3	.	TRBJ1-5	.	CASSYGRYNQPQHF	TGTGCCAGCAGTTACGGGCGGTACAATCAGCCCCAGCATTTT
TRBV5-4	.	TRBJ1-1	.	CASSLKGGLNTEAFF	TGTGCCAGCAGCTTGAAGGGGGGGCTGAACACTGAAGCTTTCTTT
TRBV19	.	TRBJ1-1	.	CASSNQGMNTEAFF	TGTGCCAGTAGCAATCAGGGGATGAACACTGAAGCTTTCTTT
TRBV5-1	.	TRBJ2-1	.	CASSLLAGSGFNEQFF	TGCGCCAGCAGCTTGTTAGCCGGATCGGGGTTCAATGAGCAGTTCTTC
TRBV19	.	TRBJ2-2	.	CASSIGPIIDANTGELFF	TGTGCCAGTAGTATCGGTCCTATAATCGACGCGAACACCGGGGAGCTGTTTTTT
TRBV19	.	TRBJ1-2	.	CASSVRQGLGNYGYTF	TGTGCCAGTAGTGTACGTCAGGGTTTGGGGAACTATGGCTACACCTTC
TRBV3-1/TRBV3-2	TRBD2	TRBJ2-3	.	CASGLAGDTQYF	TGTGCCAGCGGACTAGCAGGGGATACGCAGTATTTT
TRBV12-3/TRBV12-4	TRBD1	TRBJ1-6	.	CASSQGASSPLHF	TGTGCCAGCAGCCAGGGGGCGTCGTCACCCCTCCACTTT
TRBV28	TRBD2	TRBJ2-7	once	CASTSGSGYEQYF	TGTGCCAGCACTAGCGGGTCCGGATACGAGCAGTACTTC